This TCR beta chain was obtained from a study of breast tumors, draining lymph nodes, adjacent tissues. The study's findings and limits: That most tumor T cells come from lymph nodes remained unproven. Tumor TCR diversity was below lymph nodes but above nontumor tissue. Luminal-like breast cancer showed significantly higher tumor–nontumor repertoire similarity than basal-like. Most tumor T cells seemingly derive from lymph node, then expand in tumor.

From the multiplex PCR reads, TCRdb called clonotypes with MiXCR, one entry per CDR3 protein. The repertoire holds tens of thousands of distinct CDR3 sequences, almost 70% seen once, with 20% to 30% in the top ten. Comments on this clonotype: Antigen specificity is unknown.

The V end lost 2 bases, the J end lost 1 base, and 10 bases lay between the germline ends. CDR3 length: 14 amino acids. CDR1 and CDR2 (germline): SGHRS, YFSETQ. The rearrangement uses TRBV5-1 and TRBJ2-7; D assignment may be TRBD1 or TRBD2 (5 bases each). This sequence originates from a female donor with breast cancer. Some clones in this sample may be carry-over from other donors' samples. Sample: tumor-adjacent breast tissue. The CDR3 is CASSFGASSYEQYF. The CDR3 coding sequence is TGCGCCAGCAGCTTCGGGGCAAGTTCCTACGAGCAGTACTTC.